The sequence of this T cell receptor (beta chain) was determined in a study of T cell responses to AZD1222 COVID-19 vaccine. This CDR3 region has 12 residues. CDR1 is MNHEY, CDR2 SVGAGI, per germline. With 8 bases removed from V and 3 bases from J, the gap between germline ends came to 10 bases. As concerns this clone: Its antigen is undetermined.

General study results and limits: AZD1222 recipients seropositive at baseline numbered only six or seven. The repertoires were collected only after the peak T cell response.

Produced via immunoSEQ multiplex PCR; TCRdb's table is partial and in-frame only. The repertoire includes approximately 150,000 clones, about 86% of them detected once, and around 5% sits in the top ten. V and J are TRBV6-5 and TRBJ1-1; D gene ambiguous. Sequences were derived from peripheral blood, sampled 28 days after the second AZD1222 dose. This TCR came from an adult who received the AZD1222 COVID-19 vaccine. The CDR3 DNA is TGTGCCAGCGCCGACCTTTACACTGAAGCTTTCTTT. It specifies CASADLYTEAFF.